This entry is about one TCR beta chain. The source of the sample is a study of blood T cell repertoires in COVID-19. Study in general: PBMCs, B-cell-depleted T cells, or T cells provided the cDNA or gDNA that made up the material.

In the authors' methods: Using reference gene primer amplification, nucleated cell counts were estimated. The table came from immunoSEQ multiplex PCR; TCRdb's copy has only in-frame clones and leaves some out. The V and J calls and clone size come from that table; D and trimming were worked out from the DNA. There are roughly 220,000 clones in the sample; around 88% occur only once, and under 15% lies in the top ten. Source material: PBMCs or T cells enriched from blood (not recorded which). The TCR was taken from a woman aged 45-59 years with acute COVID-19.

The CDR3 spells CASSSGIGARYGYTF. As DNA, the CDR3 is TGTGCCAGCAGTAGTGGGATTGGGGCTCGCTATGGCTACACCTTC. The chain is built from TRBV27 and TRBJ1-2; a possible D gene is TRBD1 (5 bases). The CDR3 totals 15 residues. Germline V gives CDR1 MNHEY, CDR2 SMNVEV (reference sequence). V was pared by 5 bases and J by 4 bases, with 17 bases between.